The rows below give T cell receptor beta chains drawn from one sample of a study of T-cell memory formation after mild COVID-19. Via MiXCR, TCRdb re-called the 5' RACE reads, giving one row per CDR3 protein. Of tens of thousands of distinct CDR3 sequences detected, approximately 7.4% appear once; the ten largest clones hold 13% to 15%. Specimen: PBMCs or a T cell subset sorted from them (not recorded which). The receptors derive from an adult woman who had mild COVID-19 (a few samples of this study predate the infection). Cell type and time point are not known. The CDR3 runs from the conserved cysteine through the conserved F or W. Fields, in order: J gene, V gene, clone size, D gene, CDR3 DNA, CDR3 protein. A D gene is named only where the DNA matches it firmly. Expanded clones are given a class, and other clones once, few, many or no size at all.

TRBJ2-1	TRBV7-2	-	TRBD2	TGTGCCAGCAGCCCCCGGGGACTAGCGGGAGGTGATGAGCAGTTCTTC	CASSPRGLAGGDEQFF
TRBJ2-5	TRBV12-3/TRBV12-4	many	-	TGTGCCAGCAGCCTATATGGGGAGACCCAGTACTTC	CASSLYGETQYF
TRBJ2-7	TRBV25-1	many	-	TGTGCCAGCAGTGAATATTTGACAGCCCAGGGATTTACCGAGCAGTACTTC	CASSEYLTAQGFTEQYF
TRBJ2-4	TRBV20-1	many	TRBD2	TGCAGTGCTAGTTCTAGCGGGGGAGCCAAAAACATTCAGTACTTC	CSASSSGGAKNIQYF
TRBJ1-5	TRBV2	many	-	TGTGCCAGCAGCCGCGAGGGAGGCAATCAGCCCCAGCATTTT	CASSREGGNQPQHF
TRBJ1-3	TRBV7-6	many	-	TGTGCCAGCAGCTCAGGGAAAACCTCTGGAAACACCATATATTTT	CASSSGKTSGNTIYF
TRBJ2-6	TRBV6-6	many	-	TGTGCCAGCAGTTACTTTCCGGGATTTACTGGGGCCAACGTCCTGACTTTC	CASSYFPGFTGANVLTF
TRBJ1-2	TRBV6-2/TRBV6-3	many	-	TGTGCCAGCGGCCGGGACCCGGGGCAGTATGGCTACACCTTC	CASGRDPGQYGYTF
TRBJ2-1	TRBV5-4	many	-	TGTGCCAGCAGCTTGGAAGGGGAGAGGAACAATGAGCAGTTCTTC	CASSLEGERNNEQFF
TRBJ2-5	TRBV24-1	many	-	TGTGCCACCAGTATCCCGGGGGGCCCCCAAGAGACCCAGTACTTC	CATSIPGGPQETQYF
TRBJ1-5	TRBV20-1	many	-	TGCAGTGCTAGAGAGTGGGGGATAAGCAATCAGCCCCAGCATTTT	CSAREWGISNQPQHF
TRBJ1-1	TRBV3-1	few	-	TGTGCCAGCAGCCGGAAACCGCTGGGTGAAGCTTTCTTT	CASSRKPLGEAFF
TRBJ2-7	TRBV27	many	TRBD1	TGTGCCAGCAGAGACAGGGGTCGTCTCTACGAGCAGTACTTC	CASRDRGRLYEQYF
TRBJ2-3	TRBV12-3/TRBV12-4	many	-	TGTGCCAGCAGTTTAACTAGCACCGGCGCAGATACGCAGTATTTT	CASSLTSTGADTQYF
TRBJ2-7	TRBV18	many	TRBD1	TGTGCCAGCTCACCCGACAGGGGTCACTCCTACGAGCAGTACTTC	CASSPDRGHSYEQYF
TRBJ2-3	TRBV9	many	TRBD1	TGTGCCAGCAGCGGGACAGGGGGCACAGATACGCAGTATTTT	CASSGTGGTDTQYF
TRBJ2-5	TRBV4-2	many	TRBD2	TGTGCCAGCAGCCAACCTGAGGGGGGGCTAGCGGGGGCCAGCGAGGTTTACGAGACCCAGTACTTC	CASSQPEGGLAGASEVYETQYF
TRBJ2-7	TRBV29-1	medium-sized	-	TGCAGCGCCTCGGGCGGGATTCTACGCGAGCAGTACTTC	CSASGGILREQYF
TRBJ2-7	TRBV6-6	many	-	TGTGCCAGCAGTTACGGGGTGGGCTACGAGCAGTACTTC	CASSYGVGYEQYF
TRBJ1-2	TRBV7-2	-	-	TGTGCCAGCAGCTTAAGGGTCGACAGAATAAAAGGGTATGGCTACACCTTC	CASSLRVDRIKGYGYTF
TRBJ1-3	TRBV10-3	many	-	TGTGCCATCAGTGAGGACGCCAGGGGAAACACCATATATTTT	CAISEDARGNTIYF
TRBJ2-5	TRBV12-3/TRBV12-4	many	-	TGTGCCAGCAGCCCGGGATGGTTTGGAGAGACCCAGTACTTC	CASSPGWFGETQYF
TRBJ2-7	TRBV5-5	-	-	TGTGCCAGCAGCTGGCGGGCAGACTCCTACGAGCAGTACTTC	CASSWRADSYEQYF
TRBJ1-5	TRBV5-5	many	TRBD1	TGTGCCAGCAGCTTTTGGACAGGGGCAAATAATCAGCCCCAGCATTTT	CASSFWTGANNQPQHF
TRBJ1-6	TRBV5-4	-	-	TGTGGCCTAATCGGGACAACGAGCTCCTATAATTCACCCCTCCACTTT	CGLIGTTSSYNSPLHF
TRBJ1-3	TRBV7-6	many	-	TGTGCCAGCAGCCACCCCGGGACAACTAGCTCTGGAAACACCATATATTTT	CASSHPGTTSSGNTIYF
TRBJ2-7	TRBV5-1	-	-	TGCGCCAGCAGCTCACCAGGGTACGAGCAGTACTTC	CASSSPGYEQYF
TRBJ2-1	TRBV9	many	-	TGTGCCAGCAGCGTAGGTACTATACACAATGAGCAGTTCTTC	CASSVGTIHNEQFF
TRBJ2-1	TRBV24-1	many	TRBD2	TGTGCCACCAGTGATCCGGGACTAGCGGGAGTTGAGCAGTTCTTC	CATSDPGLAGVEQFF
TRBJ1-1	TRBV4-3	few	-	TGCGCCAGCAGCCAAGATCCCACGGGACTCTGGAACACTGAAGCTTTCTTT	CASSQDPTGLWNTEAFF
TRBJ2-4	TRBV9	many	TRBD2	TGTGCCAGCAGCGTAGCCGGGGGGGCCAAAAACATTCAGTACTTC	CASSVAGGAKNIQYF
TRBJ2-7	TRBV4-1	many	TRBD1	TGCGCCAGCAGCCAAGGGGACAGCCGTCGTAGGTCCTACGAGCAGTACTTC	CASSQGDSRRRSYEQYF
TRBJ2-7	TRBV9	many	TRBD1	TGTGCCAGCAGCTTGGGGGAGGACAGGGGCTCATACGAGCAGTACTTC	CASSLGEDRGSYEQYF
TRBJ2-5	TRBV7-9	many	-	TGTGCCAGCAGCTTAGGAGACAGCACCCAGTACTTC	CASSLGDSTQYF
TRBJ2-1	TRBV7-9	medium-sized	TRBD2	TGTGCCAGCAGTCTGACGGCGGGAGGCTACAATGAGCAGTTCTTC	CASSLTAGGYNEQFF
TRBJ2-7	TRBV6-1	-	-	TGTGCCAGCAGAGATTACGAGCAGTACTTC	CASRDYEQYF
TRBJ1-3	TRBV29-1	many	-	TGCAGCGTTTTCGACAGGAATAATGGAAACACCATATATTTT	CSVFDRNNGNTIYF
TRBJ2-1	TRBV6-4	many	-	TGTGCCAGCAGCCCTGGTGAGAGCAATGAGCAGTTCTTC	CASSPGESNEQFF
TRBJ1-1	TRBV6-2/TRBV6-3	few	-	TGTGCCAGCAGTTATGCCTCGGCAGGGAACACTGAAGCTTTCTTT	CASSYASAGNTEAFF
TRBJ2-4	TRBV6-1	few	TRBD2	TGTGCCAGCACGTCCGGGGGGGGAGTAGCCAAAAACATTCAGTACTTC	CASTSGGGVAKNIQYF